The rows below give T cell receptor beta chains drawn from one sample of a study of cytomegalovirus exposure and HLA in healthy donors. TCRdb keeps only in-frame clones here, not all; method: immunoSEQ multiplex PCR. The sample lists about 180,000 clones, over 70% occurring once. Sequencing input: PBMCs. The source is a woman aged 55 to 70 in good health and CMV-seropositive. Both conserved end residues are part of each CDR3. The D gene is left open where the match is weak. Size values are once, few and many counts, or a class for expanded clones, and some rows have none.

d_gene	len	abundance	j_gene	v_gene	CDR3aa	CDR3nt
TRBD2	15	-	TRBJ2-5	TRBV7-3	CASSFSGGDGETQYF	TGTGCCAGCAGCTTTAGCGGGGGGGATGGAGAGACCCAGTACTTC
TRBD1	13	-	TRBJ1-4	TRBV29-1	CSVARDRGEKLFF	TGCAGCGTTGCCCGGGACAGGGGAGAAAAACTGTTTTTT
TRBD1	15	-	TRBJ2-7	TRBV6-1	CASSSKGTVDYEQYF	TGTGCCAGCAGTTCTAAGGGGACAGTGGACTACGAGCAGTACTTC
TRBD1	12	-	TRBJ1-6	TRBV5-6	CASSFQRTGNHF	TGTGCCAGCAGCTTCCAAAGGACAGGGAACCACTTT
-	14	-	TRBJ1-3	TRBV27	CASSSGKSGNTIYF	TGTGCCAGCAGTTCAGGGAAGTCTGGAAACACCATATATTTT
TRBD1	16	-	TRBJ1-5	TRBV7-6	CASSLGAEGGTQPQHF	TGTGCCAGCAGCTTAGGGGCGGAAGGGGGCACTCAGCCCCAGCATTTT
-	15	-	TRBJ2-2	TRBV4-2	CASSPGVTNTGELFF	TGTGCCAGCAGCCCGGGGGTGACGAACACCGGGGAGCTGTTTTTT
TRBD2	15	once	TRBJ2-1	TRBV5-1	CASRPAGGPYNEQFF	TGCGCCAGCCGACCAGCGGGAGGGCCCTACAATGAGCAGTTCTTC
TRBD2	13	-	TRBJ2-7	TRBV28	CASSPGGRDEQYF	TGTGCCAGCAGCCCCGGTGGGAGGGACGAGCAGTACTTC
-	14	many	TRBJ2-4	TRBV19	CASSFAGAKNIQYF	TGTGCCAGTAGTTTCGCCGGGGCCAAAAACATTCAGTACTTC
-	14	-	TRBJ1-1	TRBV6-5	CASSPDSWNTEAFF	TGTGCCAGCAGTCCGGACTCTTGGAACACTGAAGCTTTCTTT
-	13	-	TRBJ1-5	TRBV5-6	CASRAWGDQPQHF	TGTGCCAGCAGAGCATGGGGCGATCAGCCCCAGCATTTT
-	15	-	TRBJ2-7	TRBV21-1	CASSKGGGRASEQYF	TGTGCCAGCAGCAAAGGAGGCGGGAGGGCCTCCGAGCAGTACTTC
-	14	-	TRBJ2-7	TRBV7-2	CASSLSESSYEQYF	TGTGCCAGCAGCTTGAGCGAAAGCTCCTACGAGCAGTACTTC
TRBD1	16	once	TRBJ2-7	TRBV5-1	CASSPSGQGGSYEQYF	TGCGCCAGCAGCCCATCCGGACAGGGCGGCTCCTACGAGCAGTACTTC
-	13	-	TRBJ1-1	TRBV29-1	CSVALHMNTEAFF	TGCAGCGTTGCCCTCCACATGAACACTGAAGCTTTCTTT
TRBD2	14	once	TRBJ2-5	TRBV7-2	CASSAPGLQETQYF	TGTGCCAGCAGCGCACCGGGACTACAAGAGACCCAGTACTTC
-	13	-	TRBJ2-7	TRBV7-2	CASSLVVRDEQYF	TGTGCCAGCAGCTTAGTGGTGAGGGACGAGCAGTACTTC